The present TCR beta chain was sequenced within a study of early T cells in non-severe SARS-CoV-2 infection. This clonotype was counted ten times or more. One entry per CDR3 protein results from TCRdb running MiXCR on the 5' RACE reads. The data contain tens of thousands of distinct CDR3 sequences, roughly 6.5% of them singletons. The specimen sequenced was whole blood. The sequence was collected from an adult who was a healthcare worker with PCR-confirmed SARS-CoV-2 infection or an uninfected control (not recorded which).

The CDR3 reads CASSSPPAHGYTF. In nucleotides, the CDR3 is TGTGCCAGCTCATCCCCCCCGGCCCACGGCTACACCTTC. The chain combines TRBV7-2 with TRBJ1-2; D is unresolved. This CDR3 is 13 amino acids long. Trimming removed 8 bases at V and 8 bases at J, with 18 bases between. CDR1 is SGHTA and CDR2 is FQGNSA in the germline V gene.